Listed here are 27 T cell receptor beta chains from one sample, sequenced in a study of T cells after yellow fever vaccination. Using its own MiXCR run on the 5' RACE reads, TCRdb lists one record per CDR3 protein. This sample yields approximately 550,000 distinct CDR3 sequences, of which about 13% are seen a single time; about an eighth belongs to the top ten. Sequences were derived from PBMCs, sampled on the day of the yellow fever booster vaccination. The receptors were gathered from a man aged 25 to 45 who received the YFV17D yellow fever vaccine.

This clonotype was found a few times. Mismatch with germline at one junction end may stem from a read error. V is TRBV20-1 and J is TRBJ2-1, with D perhaps TRBD1 or TRBD2 (6 bases each). Germline CDR1 is DFQATT and CDR2 is SNEGSKA (reference sequence). This CDR3 region has 17 residues. The CDR3 coding sequence is TGCTGTGCTAGGGGGATACAGGGCGCGGGACGATACAATGAGCAGTTCTTC. It codes for CCARGIQGAGRYNEQFF.

This clonotype was recorded a few times. The chain joins TRBV7-9 to TRBJ2-4, with D possibly TRBD1 on 5 matching bases. The CDR3 has 13 residues. Germline V CDR1 and CDR2: SEHNR, FQNEAQ (reference sequence). V lost 3 bases and J 8 bases, leaving 11 bases between the germline ends. The CDR3 loop is CASSFGARDIQYF. For the CDR3, the DNA is TGTGCCAGCAGCTTTGGGGCCAGGGACATTCAGTACTTC.

This clonotype showed up just a few times. V and J are TRBV7-8 and TRBJ1-4, with 7 bases that match TRBD1. The CDR3 contains 20 residues. Unmatched junction bases numbered 21, after V lost 7 bases and J lost 1 base. Germline CDR1 is SGHVS and CDR2 is FQNEAQ. CDR3: CASTFSGGNLGGKTNEKLFF. In nucleotides, the CDR3 is TGTGCCAGCACCTTCAGTGGTGGAAACTTAGGGGGCAAAACTAATGAAAAACTGTTTTTT.

The genes are TRBV19 and TRBJ2-5, with D maybe TRBD1 (9 bases). Trimming shortened V by 7 bases and J by 4 bases, and 19 bases separated the two germline ends. Germline CDR1 and CDR2: LNHDA and SQIVND (reference sequence). The CDR3 length is 15 residues. The CDR3 region is CASTPGGTGRETQYF. CDR3 DNA sequence: TGTGCCAGTACCCCGGGGGGGACAGGGAGAGAGACCCAGTACTTC.

This clonotype was seen only a few times. The V and J genes are TRBV11-2 and TRBJ2-7; 7 positions match TRBD1. This CDR3 is built from 17 residues. CDR1 is SGHAT and CDR2 is FQNNGV in the germline V gene. The ends lost 5 bases at V and 4 bases at J; junction bases unmatched: 17. The CDR3 loop reads CASSLRQGRYIVYEQYF. In DNA, the CDR3 is TGTGCCAGCAGCCTAAGACAGGGACGATATATTGTGTACGAGCAGTACTTC.

This clonotype was seen only a few times. V gene TRBV6-6 combines with J gene TRBJ1-3, with 7 nucleotides matching TRBD1. Per the germline V gene, CDR1 is MNHNY and CDR2 is SVGAGI (reference sequence). This CDR3 has 13 amino acids. J gave up 9 bases and V 2 bases, and 4 bases lay outside the gene matches. Here the CDR3 reads CASSYRQGGTIYF. The CDR3 DNA sequence: TGTGCCAGCAGTTACAGGCAGGGGGGCACCATATATTTT.

This clonotype was observed a handful of times. This sequence joins TRBV5-5 and TRBJ2-1; 10 bases line up with TRBD1. V lost 3 bases, J lost 6 bases, and 9 bases stayed unmatched. From germline, CDR1 is SGHKS and CDR2 YYEKEE (reference sequence). The CDR3 spans 16 residues. The CDR3 reads CASSSSPGTGANEQFF. The CDR3 DNA is TGTGCCAGCAGCTCATCGCCCGGGACAGGGGCCAATGAGCAGTTCTTC.

CDR3 DNA: TGTGCCAGCAGCCCCAGACTCGTCTCGAACACCGGGGAGCTGTTTTTT. Its protein product is CASSPRLVSNTGELFF. The chain uses TRBV12-3 or TRBV12-4 and TRBJ2-2; D gene ambiguous. The CDR3 sequence is 16 residues long. Trimming removed 6 bases from V and 0 bases from J, with 14 bases in between.

This clonotype was picked up a small number of times. The chain links TRBV5-4 to TRBJ1-1; 7 bases are a match to TRBD1. After removal of 2 bases from V and 5 bases from J, the junction contained 6 bases not matched to a gene. This CDR3 has 14 amino acids. Per germline, CDR1 SGHNT and CDR2 YYREEE (reference sequence). CDR3 protein: CASSFEQGRTEAFF. CDR3 in DNA: TGTGCCAGCAGCTTCGAACAGGGGCGGACTGAAGCTTTCTTT.

The table lists this clonotype with a few counts. This chain connects TRBV30 to TRBJ2-2; TRBD1 might be the D (5 bases). Germline V gives CDR1 GTSNPN, CDR2 SVGIG (reference sequence). The CDR3 is made up of 15 amino acids. V lost 1 base, J lost 1 base, and 10 bases lay in between. CDR3 sequence reads: CAWSATALNTGELFF. In DNA form, the CDR3 reads TGTGCCTGGAGTGCGACAGCTCTGAACACCGGGGAGCTGTTTTTT.

Ten or more counts support this clonotype. This chain connects TRBV20-1 to TRBJ2-4; TRBD1 matches at 8 bases. In germline, CDR1 is DFQATT, CDR2 SNEGSKA (reference sequence). The V segment lost 6 bases and the J segment 8 bases; nucleotides outside the gene matches: 6. CDR3 length equals 12 residues. The CDR3 is CSARGTGDIQYF. In DNA form, the CDR3 reads TGCAGTGCCCGCGGGACAGGAGACATTCAGTACTTC.

As to this clonotype: A much larger clone differs by one base, so this may be a read error. CDR3 region: CASGLKGLVYGYTF. The CDR3 nucleotides read TGTGCCAGCGGTTTGAAGGGACTGGTCTATGGCTACACCTTC. The rearrangement uses TRBV12-3 or TRBV12-4 and TRBJ1-2, with D maybe TRBD1 (5 bases). The CDR3 covers 14 residues.

This clonotype has ten or more counts. This chain uses TRBV30 with TRBJ1-3, with unresolved D. The CDR3 totals 11 residues. CDR1 and CDR2 from the germline V gene are GTSNPN and SVGIG (reference sequence). Trimming shortened V by 4 bases and J by 8 bases, and 9 bases separated the two germline ends. CDR3 protein: CAWKPLDTIYF. CDR3 bases: TGTGCCTGGAAACCCCTTGACACCATATATTTT. The variable domain in full, completed from reference TRBV30 and TRBJ1-3, reads SQTIHQWPATLVQPVGSPLSLECTVEGTSNPNLYWYRQAAGRGLQLLFYSVGIGQISSEVPQNLSASRPQDRQFILSSKKLLLSDSGFYLCAWKPLDTIYFGEGSWLTVV.

Ten or more counts support this clonotype. The genes are TRBV5-1 and TRBJ1-5; 7 positions agree with TRBD1. The J segment lost 6 bases and the V segment lost 0 bases, leaving 12 bases of the junction unmatched. The germline CDR1 and CDR2 sequences are SGHRS and YFSETQ. The CDR3 spans 17 residues. CDR3 in DNA: TGCGCCAGCAGCTTGGATGGTGGGGCAGGGGGGTCTCAGCCCCAGCATTTT. It encodes CASSLDGGAGGSQPQHF.

The chain employs TRBV12-3 or TRBV12-4 and TRBJ1-2; TRBD1 matches 11 bases. With 5 bases clipped from V and 7 bases from J, the junction kept 12 bases outside the gene matches. The length of the CDR3 is 16 residues. The CDR3 nucleotides read TGTGCCAGCAGTCCCCGGACAGGGGGCAATCATGGTGGCTACACCTTC. It codes for CASSPRTGGNHGGYTF.

This chain connects TRBV6-5 to TRBJ1-1, with D unclear. The CDR3 has 13 residues. The V gene's germline CDR1 is MNHEY and CDR2 SVGAGI. V lost 3 bases and J 1 base, leaving 6 bases between the germline ends. Here the CDR3 DNA reads TGTGCCAGCAGTTATTCAAGGAACACTGAAGCTTTCTTT. Its protein product is CASSYSRNTEAFF.

This clonotype appeared a few times. The J gene is TRBJ2-7, the V gene TRBV12-3 or TRBV12-4, with D possibly TRBD2 on 5 matching bases. V was clipped by 5 bases and J by 1 base, with 15 bases between them. The CDR3 covers 15 residues. CDR3 nucleotides: TGTGCCAGCAGTAGAGTCGGGGTTCTGTCCTACGAGCAGTACTTC. Translation gives CASSRVGVLSYEQYF.

This clonotype was counted only a few times. This chain uses TRBV15 with TRBJ2-7; 9 nucleotides match TRBD1. V lost 5 bases and J lost 3; bases outside the gene matches: 5. The CDR3 contains 14 residues. Germline V gene sequence: CDR1 LNHNV, CDR2 YYDKDF (reference sequence). The CDR3 region is CATSVGTGFYEQYF. CDR3 DNA: TGTGCCACCAGCGTAGGGACAGGGTTCTACGAGCAGTACTTC.

The table lists this clonotype with a few counts. This chain joins TRBV6-5 and TRBJ2-1; TRBD2 aligns across 7 bases. The CDR3 contains 16 residues. V dropped 1 base and J dropped 1; count of bases not matched to a gene: 4. CDR1 is MNHEY, CDR2 SVGAGI, per germline. This chain's CDR3 is CASSYLRGRSYNEQFF. As DNA, the CDR3 is TGTGCCAGCAGTTACTTGCGGGGGAGATCCTACAATGAGCAGTTCTTC.

This chain's CDR3 is CASSFLAGGGELFF. The DNA for the CDR3 is TGCGCCAGCAGCTTCCTAGCCGGAGGCGGGGAGCTGTTTTTT. V usage is TRBV5-1 and J usage is TRBJ2-2; D possibly corresponds to TRBD2 (5 bases). Germline V CDR1 and CDR2: SGHRS, YFSETQ. The germline V and J ends were trimmed by 2 bases and 7 bases, with 12 bases remaining between them. The CDR3 has 14 amino acids.

V and J are TRBV20-1 and TRBJ2-7; TRBD2 agrees at 7 bases. The CDR3 sequence is 13 residues long. Germline CDR1 DFQATT, CDR2 SNEGSKA (reference sequence). V dropped 3 bases and J dropped 6; count of bases not matched to a gene: 8. The CDR3 is CSASGGSGVEQYF. CDR3 sequence (DNA): TGCAGTGCTAGTGGCGGGAGTGGGGTCGAGCAGTACTTC.

The table lists this clonotype with many counts. The V gene is TRBV7-9, the J gene TRBJ2-2; D is uncertain. V was clipped by 6 bases and J by 5 bases, with 16 bases between them. The CDR3 consists of 15 residues. The V gene's germline CDR1 is SEHNR and CDR2 FQNEAQ (reference sequence). The CDR3 DNA reads TGTGCCAGCAGGGAAAGGACGACGTTGACCGGGGAGCTGTTTTTT. Its protein is CASRERTTLTGELFF.

This clonotype was picked up a small number of times. The rearrangement uses TRBV18 and TRBJ1-1, with 8 bases fitting TRBD1. The CDR3 sequence is 15 residues long. V dropped 3 bases and J dropped 4; count of bases not matched to a gene: 7. Looked up from germline, CDR1 is KGHSH and CDR2 is LQKENI. The chain's CDR3 is CASSPRQGSGTEAFF. The DNA of the CDR3 is TGTGCCAGCTCACCCCGACAGGGGTCCGGCACTGAAGCTTTCTTT.

The chain joins TRBV4-3 to TRBJ2-7; D call uncertain. Trimming left V 1 base short and J 6 bases short, with 16 bases between. Germline CDR1 LGHNA, CDR2 YSLEER. The length of the CDR3 is 15 residues. CDR3 sequence reads: CASSQGQSVRGEQYF. As DNA, the CDR3 is TGCGCCAGCAGCCAAGGCCAGTCGGTTCGTGGCGAGCAGTACTTC.

This chain uses TRBV4-2 with TRBJ2-1; D is possibly TRBD1 (5 bases). The CDR3 sequence is 15 residues long. Looked up from germline, CDR1 is LGHNA and CDR2 is YNFKEQ. Between the trimmed V and J ends, which lost 0 bases and 4 bases, there was a span of 10 bases. DNA for the CDR3: TGTGCCAGCAGCCAAGATTGGGCAGGGTACAATGAGCAGTTCTTC. Protein product: CASSQDWAGYNEQFF.

This clonotype was detected many times. The gene calls are TRBV12-3 or TRBV12-4 and TRBJ1-1; 7 bases agree with TRBD1. The CDR3 is 12 residues long. V lost 8 bases and J lost 8; bases outside the gene matches: 8. CDR3 sequence: CASSRDRAEAFF. CDR3 bases: TGTGCCAGCTCACGCGACAGGGCAGAAGCTTTCTTT.

This clonotype was counted ten times or more. This chain connects TRBV20-1 to TRBJ2-3, with 8 bases matching TRBD2. The germline gives CDR1 DFQATT, CDR2 SNEGSKA (reference sequence). This CDR3 has 15 amino acids. V shed 1 base, J shed 1 base, and the junction held 4 bases outside the gene matches. The CDR3 spells CSARVQLAGTDTQYF. CDR3 coding DNA: TGCAGTGCTAGAGTGCAACTAGCGGGCACAGATACGCAGTATTTT.